The 5 T cell receptor beta chains reported below all come from one sample, sequenced in a study of identifying expanded T cells in peripheral blood (dated by TCRdb to the late 2010s). The library came from the immunoSEQ multiplex PCR assay. As stored in TCRdb, this immuneACCESS dataset retains in-frame rearrangements with V and J assigned. A fraction of the clones does not appear; measured against another copy, unresolved V genes explain less than half of the discrepancy, and the remainder lacks a known reason. Counted in this sample were around 130,000 clones; approximately 86% of them appeared once. Of the sample, approximately 8% is held by the ten largest clones. Sample: blood. Receptors were obtained from a person aged 18-70 years in good health.

The chain is built from TRBV6-4 and TRBJ1-2; possibly TRBD1 for D (6 bases). The length of the CDR3 is 13 residues. CDR1 is MRHNA, CDR2 SNTAGT, per germline. The V gene lost 4 bases and the J gene lost 8 bases, with 14 bases spanning the gap. Here the CDR3 reads CASSGTGSEGYTF. CDR3 in DNA: TGTGCCAGCAGTGGAACAGGGTCGGAAGGCTACACCTTC.

The chain employs TRBV29-1 and TRBJ1-1; 9 nucleotides line up with TRBD1. The J segment lost 4 bases and the V segment lost 5 bases, leaving 2 bases of the junction unmatched. The CDR3 extends over 12 amino acids. The V gene's germline CDR1 is SQVTM and CDR2 ANQGSEA. The CDR3 protein is CSVNRGPTEAFF. The CDR3 DNA reads TGCAGCGTTAACAGGGGGCCCACTGAAGCTTTCTTT.

The chain joins TRBV4-1 to TRBJ2-3, with D possibly matching TRBD2 (5 bases). Germline CDR1 is MGHRA and CDR2 is YSYEKL. The V gene lost 1 base and the J gene lost 4 bases, with 9 bases spanning the gap. The CDR3 totals 14 residues. For the CDR3, the DNA is TGCGCCAGCAGCCAAGGGGAGCCCCCAGATACGCAGTATTTT. This codes for CASSQGEPPDTQYF.

The chain joins TRBV11-3 to TRBJ2-3, with D perhaps TRBD1 (6 bases). CDR1 and CDR2 from the germline V gene are SGHNT and YENEEA. The CDR3 sequence is 15 residues long. V was clipped by 4 bases and J by 4 bases, with 15 bases between them. CDR3 protein: CASSWRQDGSDTQYF. CDR3 in DNA: TGTGCCAGCAGCTGGAGACAGGATGGTTCAGATACGCAGTATTTT. Full variable domain (outside the CDR3, taken from reference TRBV11-3 and TRBJ2-3): EAGVVQSPRYKIIEKKQPVAFWCNPISGHNTLYWYLQNLGQGPELLIRYENEEAVDDSQLPKDRFSAERLKGVDSTLKIQPAELGDSAVYLCASSWRQDGSDTQYFGPGTRLTVL.

The chain joins TRBV10-1 to TRBJ2-7; tentative D call: TRBD1 (6 bases). The germline V gene encodes CDR1 WNHNN and CDR2 SYGVQD (reference sequence). The CDR3 sequence is 14 residues long. Trimming pared 3 bases from V and 4 bases from J, leaving 13 bases between. The CDR3 is CASSDPGHSYEQYF. CDR3 coding DNA: TGCGCCAGCAGTGACCCGGGACATTCTTACGAGCAGTACTTC.